This passage covers 20 T cell receptor beta chains from one sample sequenced in a study of siplizumab effects on memory and regulatory T cells. Here immunoSEQ multiplex PCR was the method, and the copy in TCRdb shows in-frame clones only, minus some. The sample holds 100,000 or so clones, 92% seen once. What was sequenced was non-Treg CD4+ T cells sorted from blood. The receptors were sampled from a human donor in good health.

This chain connects TRBV19 to TRBJ1-5, with 11 nucleotides matching TRBD1. The CDR3 consists of 17 residues. V lost 1 base to trimming and J lost 5 bases; unmatched junction nucleotides: 7. Per germline, CDR1 LNHDA and CDR2 SQIVND (reference sequence). For the CDR3, the DNA is TGTGCCAGTAGTATAGCCGCAGGACAGGGGGCAGATCAGCCCCAGCATTTT. Its translation: CASSIAAGQGADQPQHF.

The chain links TRBV15 to TRBJ1-3; D is unresolved. Germline V gene sequence: CDR1 LNHNV, CDR2 YYDKDF (reference sequence). V was cut by 8 bases and J by 5 bases, with 13 bases left in between. This CDR3 has 13 residues. CDR3 in amino acids: CATVSGLRNTIYF. The DNA for the CDR3 is TGTGCCACCGTCTCGGGATTACGAAACACCATATATTTT.

V is TRBV28 and J is TRBJ1-5; 9 bases are shared with TRBD1. V lost 2 bases to trimming and J lost 6 bases; unmatched junction nucleotides: 5. Germline V lookup: CDR1 MDHEN, CDR2 SYDVKM. The CDR3 runs 15 residues. CDR3 DNA sequence: TGTGCCAGCAGTTTAGGCCGGGACAGGGTTCAGCCCCAGCATTTT. Translation: CASSLGRDRVQPQHF.

The chain combines TRBV19 with TRBJ2-7, with a weak D call TRBD1 (6 bases). The CDR3 contains 16 residues. Between the trimmed V and J ends, which lost 5 bases and 3 bases, there was a span of 20 bases. Per germline, CDR1 LNHDA and CDR2 SQIVND (reference sequence). CDR3 loop: CASSSYLVRTDYEQYF. CDR3 nucleotides: TGTGCCAGTAGTTCTTACCTCGTAAGGACAGACTACGAGCAGTACTTC.

The rearrangement uses TRBV6-4 and TRBJ1-5; 7 bases fit TRBD1. The V segment lost 6 bases and the J segment 0 bases; nucleotides outside the gene matches: 5. There are 15 residues in the CDR3. Germline V CDR1 and CDR2: MRHNA, SNTAGT. The CDR3 nucleotides read TGTGCCAGCAGACCCGGGACAGCTAGCAATCAGCCCCAGCATTTT. It codes for CASRPGTASNQPQHF.

The chain couples TRBV7-2 to TRBJ2-3; D perhaps matches TRBD2 (5 bases). This CDR3 is built from 13 residues. CDR1 is SGHTA, CDR2 FQGNSA, per germline. Between the trimmed V and J ends, which lost 2 bases and 5 bases, there was a span of 8 bases. The chain's CDR3 is CASSLFGGDTQYF. As DNA, the CDR3 is TGTGCCAGCAGCTTATTTGGAGGAGATACGCAGTATTTT.

This chain connects TRBV5-4 to TRBJ1-3; D remains unclear. The CDR3 covers 14 residues. The V gene's germline CDR1 is SGHNT and CDR2 YYREEE (reference sequence). Trimming removed 1 base at V and 4 bases at J, with 9 bases between. CDR3 loop: CASSLWVGGNTIYF. DNA for the CDR3: TGTGCCAGCAGCTTGTGGGTCGGGGGAAACACCATATATTTT.

This chain links TRBV7-9 with TRBJ1-5; D not certain. V was trimmed by 10 bases and J by 0 bases, leaving 13 bases between them. The CDR3 has 14 residues. Germline-derived CDR1 and CDR2 are SEHNR and FQNEAQ (reference sequence). The CDR3 reads CATSGFNSNQPQHF. DNA for the CDR3: TGTGCCACATCCGGTTTCAATAGCAATCAGCCCCAGCATTTT.

This chain connects TRBV5-1 to TRBJ1-2, with D unclear. Trimming took off 3 bases at V and 5 bases at J, with 14 bases between the two ends. Germline CDR1 SGHRS, CDR2 YFSETQ. The length of the CDR3 is 14 residues. CDR3 region: CASSWESKGYGYTF. The CDR3 nucleotides are TGCGCCAGCAGCTGGGAATCCAAAGGATATGGCTACACCTTC.

This clone was detected a few times. The chain joins TRBV6-6 to TRBJ2-3; D not resolved. V was cut by 6 bases and J by 2 bases, with 15 bases left in between. Per the germline V gene, CDR1 is MNHNY and CDR2 is SVGAGI (reference sequence). The CDR3 is 15 amino acids. This chain's CDR3 is CASSPKARPTDTQYF. CDR3 coding DNA: TGTGCCAGCAGCCCTAAAGCGAGACCCACAGATACGCAGTATTTT.

The rearrangement uses TRBV7-3 and TRBJ2-3; a weak D match, TRBD2 (5 bases). V was cut by 3 bases and J by 4 bases, with 11 bases left in between. The V gene's germline CDR1 is SGHTA and CDR2 FQGTGA. The CDR3 spans 14 residues. The CDR3 DNA reads TGTGCCAGCAGCTTCGGGCTAGCCGCAGATACGCAGTATTTT. Its protein product is CASSFGLAADTQYF.

The CDR3 DNA is TGTGCCAGCAGTGAATACGGGAGTCGGGCTGAAGCTTTCTTT. Translating gives CASSEYGSRAEAFF. The J gene is TRBJ1-1, the V gene TRBV25-1; D uncertain. Germline V gives CDR1 MGHDK, CDR2 SYGVNS. Trimming removed 0 bases from V and 6 bases from J, with 11 bases in between. The CDR3 sequence is 14 residues long.

The chain joins TRBV6-5 to TRBJ1-2; 7 bases agree with TRBD1. In germline, CDR1 is MNHEY, CDR2 SVGAGI. This CDR3 has 13 amino acids. V lost 6 bases and J lost 7; bases outside the gene matches: 8. In nucleotides, the CDR3 is TGTGCCAGCAGCAGAGACAGGGCTACTGGCTACACCTTC. Its protein product is CASSRDRATGYTF.

The chain carries TRBV2 and TRBJ2-2; TRBD2 aligns across 8 bases. The V gene end was trimmed by 6 bases and the J gene end by 4 bases; junction bases not matched to a gene: 4. Germline loops: CDR1 SNHLY, CDR2 FYNNEI. This CDR3 has 14 residues. The CDR3 reads CASRGTSPTGELFF. The CDR3 DNA follows: TGTGCCAGCAGAGGGACTAGTCCCACCGGGGAGCTGTTTTTT.

V and J are TRBV18 and TRBJ2-2, with no clear D. From germline, CDR1 is KGHSH and CDR2 LQKENI. The ends were cut back, 0 bases at V and 9 bases at J, with 11 bases in the middle. The CDR3 runs to 14 residues. CDR3 sequence reads: CASSPPDLRRELFF. In DNA, the CDR3 is TGTGCCAGCTCACCACCGGATCTCCGGAGGGAGCTGTTTTTT.

The chain links TRBV2 to TRBJ1-2, with D unresolved. The CDR3 covers 13 residues. Trimming left V 0 bases short and J 4 bases short, with 6 bases between. CDR1 and CDR2 (germline): SNHLY, FYNNEI. The CDR3 loop reads CASSEAIGYGYTF. The CDR3 bases are TGTGCCAGCAGTGAAGCGATAGGCTATGGCTACACCTTC.

The V gene is TRBV11-3, the J gene TRBJ1-1; D call uncertain. CDR1 is SGHNT and CDR2 is YENEEA in the germline V gene. This CDR3 comprises 11 residues. Trimming removed 7 bases from V and 4 bases from J, with 7 bases in between. CDR3 DNA sequence: TGTGCCAGCAAAAAGGGCACTGAAGCTTTCTTT. It yields the protein CASKKGTEAFF. Based on the CDR3 plus reference TRBV11-3 and TRBJ1-1, the full variable domain is EAGVVQSPRYKIIEKKQPVAFWCNPISGHNTLYWYLQNLGQGPELLIRYENEEAVDDSQLPKDRFSAERLKGVDSTLKIQPAELGDSAVYLCASKKGTEAFFGQGTRLTVV.

This rearrangement joins TRBV4-1 to TRBJ2-3; TRBD2 matches 14 bases. CDR3 length equals 16 residues. Germline assignment: CDR1 MGHRA and CDR2 YSYEKL. V was clipped by 2 bases and J by 6 bases; unmatched bases: 4. For the CDR3, the DNA is TGCGCCAGCAGCCAAACCGGGACTAGCGGGAGTGATACGCAGTATTTT. It codes for CASSQTGTSGSDTQYF.

This chain uses TRBV10-3 with TRBJ2-1; TRBD1 matches 10 bases. CDR3 length equals 14 residues. Germline CDR1 reads ENHRY; CDR2 reads SYGVKD. V dropped 8 bases and J dropped 0; count of bases not matched to a gene: 1. The CDR3 spells CAIWTGGSYNEQFF. CDR3 DNA: TGTGCCATCTGGACAGGGGGCTCCTACAATGAGCAGTTCTTC.

The chain joins TRBV5-1 to TRBJ2-3; tentatively, D is TRBD1 or TRBD2 (6 bases each). The V and J ends lost 4 bases and 3 bases respectively, with 18 bases between them. This CDR3 is 16 amino acids long. The germline V gene has CDR1 SGHRS and CDR2 YFSETQ. The CDR3 protein is CASSGTGRGGTDTQYF. Here the CDR3 DNA reads TGCGCCAGCAGCGGGACGGGCAGGGGAGGAACAGATACGCAGTATTTT.